The 8 T cell receptor beta chains reported below all come from one sample, sequenced in a study. Using immunoSEQ multiplex PCR, the repertoire was profiled, and TCRdb retains in-frame clones only, with some absent. The sample records some 68,000 clones, roughly 95% being singletons. Sequenced input: PBMCs. The source is a man in his forties or fifties with rheumatoid arthritis.

This rearrangement joins TRBV3-1 (or the pseudogene TRBV3-2) to TRBJ1-1; D possibly corresponds to TRBD1 (6 bases). Trimming removed 1 base from V and 2 bases from J, with 11 bases in between. The CDR3 consists of 15 residues. The germline gives CDR1 LGHDT, CDR2 YNNKEL (reference sequence). The CDR3 loop is CASSQVSRGNTEAFF. In nucleotides, the CDR3 is TGTGCCAGCAGCCAAGTGAGCAGGGGTAACACTGAAGCTTTCTTT.

The chain joins TRBV4-3 to TRBJ2-1; 8 bases fit TRBD2. V trimming: 1 base; J trimming: 9 bases; junction bases outside the gene matches: 2. The germline V gene encodes CDR1 LGHNA and CDR2 YSLEER. CDR3 length: 13 residues. The CDR3 loop reads CASSQVSGIEQFF. The CDR3 coding sequence is TGCGCCAGCAGCCAAGTTAGCGGGATTGAGCAGTTCTTC.

The chain recombines TRBV10-2 with TRBJ1-4, with a tentative D call TRBD1 (5 bases). Germline CDR1 WSHSY, CDR2 SAAADI. Trimming stripped 4 bases from V and 8 bases from J, with 8 bases between. The CDR3 loop spans 12 amino acids. CDR3 residues: CASSVEGEKLFF. CDR3 nucleotides: TGCGCCAGCAGTGTTGAGGGGGAAAAACTGTTTTTT.

CDR3 nucleotide sequence: TGTGCCAGCAGCGTAGCCCGGACTAGCGTAGGTAATGAGCAGTTCTTC. Translation gives CASSVARTSVGNEQFF. The chain combines TRBV9 with TRBJ2-1, with 9 bases matching TRBD2. CDR1 and CDR2 (germline): SGDLS, YYNGEE. After removal of 0 bases from V and 7 bases from J, the junction contained 8 bases not matched to a gene. The CDR3 totals 16 residues.

This clone was seen once. In nucleotides, the CDR3 is TGTGCCAGCAACATTGCCGCCTACAATGAAAAGCAGTTCTTC. Translated: CASNIAAYNEKQFF. The J gene is TRBJ2-1, the V gene TRBV27; unclear D gene. V lost 7 bases, J lost 11 bases, and 21 bases lay in between. CDR1 and CDR2 from the germline V gene are MNHEY and SMNVEV (reference sequence). CDR3 length: 14 amino acids.

V is TRBV5-1 and J is TRBJ1-4; D gene ambiguous. The V gene lost 2 bases and the J gene lost 7 bases, with 9 bases spanning the gap. The CDR3 extends over 13 amino acids. From germline, CDR1 is SGHRS and CDR2 YFSETQ. The CDR3, as DNA: TGCGCCAGCAGCTTCGGGGTTGCTGAAAAACTGTTTTTT. Translation gives CASSFGVAEKLFF. The variable domain in full, with the rest retrieved from reference TRBV5-1 and TRBJ1-4, is KAGVTQTPRYLIKTRGQQVTLSCSPISGHRSVSWYQQTPGQGLQFLFEYFSETQRNKGNFPGRFSGRQFSNSRSEMNVSTLELGDSALYLCASSFGVAEKLFFGSGTQLSVL.

The rearrangement joins TRBV5-6 to TRBJ1-6; D is undetermined. Germline V CDR1 and CDR2: SGHDT, YYEEEE. The CDR3 runs to 14 residues. Trimming left V 4 bases short and J 6 bases short, with 11 bases between. DNA for the CDR3: TGTGCCAGCAGCCCCGACCGTGGTAATTCACCCCTCCACTTT. Translation: CASSPDRGNSPLHF.

The rearrangement uses TRBV6-1 and TRBJ2-1; weak D call: TRBD2 (6 bases). The CDR3 runs to 14 residues. Per the germline V gene, CDR1 is MNHNS and CDR2 is SASEGT. Deletions cut 2 bases from V and 2 bases from J, with 7 bases between. CDR3 nucleotides: TGTGCCAGCAGTGAATGGGGGGCCTACAATGAGCAGTTCTTC. It yields the protein CASSEWGAYNEQFF.